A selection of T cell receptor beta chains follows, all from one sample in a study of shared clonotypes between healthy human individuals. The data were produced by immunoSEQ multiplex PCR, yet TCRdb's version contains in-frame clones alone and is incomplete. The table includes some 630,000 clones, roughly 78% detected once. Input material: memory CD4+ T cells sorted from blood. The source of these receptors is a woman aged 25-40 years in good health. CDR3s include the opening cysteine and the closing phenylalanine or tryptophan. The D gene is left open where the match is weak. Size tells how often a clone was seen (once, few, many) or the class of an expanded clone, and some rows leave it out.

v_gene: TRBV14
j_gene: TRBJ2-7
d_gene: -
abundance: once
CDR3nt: TGTGCCAGCAGCCCTCGACACATTACATCTTCCTACGAGCAGTACTTC
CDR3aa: CASSPRHITSSYEQYF

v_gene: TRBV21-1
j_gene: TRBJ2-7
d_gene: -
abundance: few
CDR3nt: TGTGCCAGCCTACAGAAGGACGAGCAGTACTTC
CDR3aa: CASLQKDEQYF

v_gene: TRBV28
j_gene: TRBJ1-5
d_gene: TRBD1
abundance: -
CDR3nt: TGTGCCAGCAGTTCCCCCGGGGACAGGGGGCGCCGGGAGCCCCAGCATTTT
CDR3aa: CASSSPGDRGRREPQHF

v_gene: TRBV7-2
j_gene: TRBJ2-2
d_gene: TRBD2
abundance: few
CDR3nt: TGTGCCAGCAGCCCTACCGGGACTAGGTACACCGGGGAGCTGTTTTTT
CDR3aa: CASSPTGTRYTGELFF

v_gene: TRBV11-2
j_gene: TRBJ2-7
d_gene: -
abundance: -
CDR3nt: TGTGCCAGCAGCTTTGGATCCCTTCTTTACGAGCAGTACTTC
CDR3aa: CASSFGSLLYEQYF

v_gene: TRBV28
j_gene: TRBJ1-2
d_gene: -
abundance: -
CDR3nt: TGTGCCAGCAGTTTTTCGGCCGGCCAGACAGGTGTTGGCTACACCTTC
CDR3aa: CASSFSAGQTGVGYTF

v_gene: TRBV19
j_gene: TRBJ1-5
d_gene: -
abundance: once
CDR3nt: TGTGCCAGTAAAACGGACAATCAGCCCCAGCATTTT
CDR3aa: CASKTDNQPQHF

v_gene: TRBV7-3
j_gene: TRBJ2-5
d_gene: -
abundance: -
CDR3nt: TGTGCCAGCAGCTCGTACTTGGAAGAGACCCAGTACTTC
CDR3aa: CASSSYLEETQYF

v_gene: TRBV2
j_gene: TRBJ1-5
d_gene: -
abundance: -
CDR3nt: TGTGCCAGCAGTGAAGTTCAGCGTCATCAGCCCCAGCATTTT
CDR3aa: CASSEVQRHQPQHF

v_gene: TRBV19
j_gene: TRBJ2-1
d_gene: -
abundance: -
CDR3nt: TGTGCCAGTGAGCGAATAGCGTTTGGGAATGAGCAGTTCTTC
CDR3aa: CASERIAFGNEQFF

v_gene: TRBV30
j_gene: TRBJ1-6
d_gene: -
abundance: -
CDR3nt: TGTGCCTGGAGTGGGGCGCACAGTGATTATTCACCCCTCCACTTT
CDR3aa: CAWSGAHSDYSPLHF

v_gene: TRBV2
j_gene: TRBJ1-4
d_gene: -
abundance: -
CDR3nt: TGTGCCAGCCTACCGGGGGGTACTTGGAAAAAACTGTTTTTT
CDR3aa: CASLPGGTWKKLFF

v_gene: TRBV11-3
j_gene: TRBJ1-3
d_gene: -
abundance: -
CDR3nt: TGTGCCAGCAGCTTAGATAATCCCTGCTCTGGAAACACCATATATTTT
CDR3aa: CASSLDNPCSGNTIYF

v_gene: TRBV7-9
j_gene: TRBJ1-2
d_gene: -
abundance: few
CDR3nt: TGTGCCAGCAGCCAAGGGTACGGCTACACCTTC
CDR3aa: CASSQGYGYTF

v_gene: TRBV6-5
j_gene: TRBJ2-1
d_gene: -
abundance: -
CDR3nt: TGTGCCAGCAGCCAGTACAATGAGCAGTTCTTC
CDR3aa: CASSQYNEQFF